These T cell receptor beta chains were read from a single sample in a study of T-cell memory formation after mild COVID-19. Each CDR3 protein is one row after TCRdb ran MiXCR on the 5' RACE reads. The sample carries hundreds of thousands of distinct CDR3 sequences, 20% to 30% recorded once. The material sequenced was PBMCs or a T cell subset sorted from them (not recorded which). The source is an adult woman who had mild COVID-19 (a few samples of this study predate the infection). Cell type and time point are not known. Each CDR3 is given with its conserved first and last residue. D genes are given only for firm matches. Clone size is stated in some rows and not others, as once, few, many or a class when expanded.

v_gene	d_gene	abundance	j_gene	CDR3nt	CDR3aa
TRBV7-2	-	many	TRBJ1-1	TGTGCCAGCGGGCGGTTGGGGGCTTTCTTT	CASGRLGAFF
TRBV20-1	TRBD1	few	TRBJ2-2	TGCAGTGCTAGAGACCCCAGGGGGCGCGAAATCGGGGAGCTGTTTTTT	CSARDPRGREIGELFF
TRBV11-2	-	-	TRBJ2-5	TGTGCCAGCAGCTTAGAGGCAGTCTGGGAGACCCAGTACTTC	CASSLEAVWETQYF
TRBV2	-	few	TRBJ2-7	TGTGCCAGCACCCCGCTCATCACAGGCAGCTCCTACGAGCAGTACTTC	CASTPLITGSSYEQYF
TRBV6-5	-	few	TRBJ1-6	TGTGCCAGCAGTTTTATGGCTCCGGCCATGAATTCACCCCTCCACTTT	CASSFMAPAMNSPLHF
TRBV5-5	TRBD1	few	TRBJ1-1	TGTGCCAGCAGCCAGGGGGTCAGCGTTAGGCAGACTGAAGCTTTCTTT	CASSQGVSVRQTEAFF
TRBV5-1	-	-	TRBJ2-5	TGCGCCAGCAGCTATCAGGCGCAGGGGACCCAAGAGACCCAGTACTTC	CASSYQAQGTQETQYF
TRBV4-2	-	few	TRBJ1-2	TGTGCCAGCAGCCCGAGACCCAGACAGAGGCCCTATGGCTACACCTTC	CASSPRPRQRPYGYTF
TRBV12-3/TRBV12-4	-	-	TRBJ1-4	TGTGCCAGCAGTTTAGAGGGCACGGCTAATGAAAAACTGTTTTTT	CASSLEGTANEKLFF
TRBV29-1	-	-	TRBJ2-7	TGCAGCGTGACCGAGCATAATACCTACGAGCAGTACTTC	CSVTEHNTYEQYF
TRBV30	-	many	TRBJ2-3	TGTGCCTGGAGTGTTCGAGTTAGCGGCACAGATACGCAGTATTTT	CAWSVRVSGTDTQYF
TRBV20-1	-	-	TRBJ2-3	TGCAGTGCTAGTGATGGACACAGCTTCACAGATACGCAGTATTTT	CSASDGHSFTDTQYF
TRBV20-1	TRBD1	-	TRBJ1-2	TGCAGTGCTAGAGTTCGGGACAGGGACGACGGCTACACCTTC	CSARVRDRDDGYTF
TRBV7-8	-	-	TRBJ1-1	TGTGCCAGCAGCTTAGGGCCGACAGAGAACTTTAGAACTGAAGCTTTCTTT	CASSLGPTENFRTEAFF
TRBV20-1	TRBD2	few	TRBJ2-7	TGCAGTGCTAGAGGGGTGGCTAGCGGAGATTACGAGCAGTACTTC	CSARGVASGDYEQYF
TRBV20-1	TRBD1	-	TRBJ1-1	TGCAGTGCTAGAAATACCATCAGGGGGGGAGCTTTCTTT	CSARNTIRGGAFF
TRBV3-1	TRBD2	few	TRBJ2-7	TGTGCCAGCAGCCAAGATGGGGCTAGCGGGTACTACGAGCAGTACTTC	CASSQDGASGYYEQYF
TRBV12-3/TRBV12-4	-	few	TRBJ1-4	TGTGCCAGCAGTTTGACCGAAGGAGGGGAAAAACTGTTTTTT	CASSLTEGGEKLFF
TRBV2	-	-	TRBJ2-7	TGTGCCAGCGGGGCCCCGGAAGGCTACGAGCAGTACTTC	CASGAPEGYEQYF
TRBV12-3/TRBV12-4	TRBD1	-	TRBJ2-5	TGTGCCAGCAGTTTAACGGGACAGGGTATCCAAGAGACCCAGTACTTC	CASSLTGQGIQETQYF
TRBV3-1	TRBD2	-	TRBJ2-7	TGTGCCAGCAGCCAAGATCGGCTAGCGGGGTACGAGCAGTACTTC	CASSQDRLAGYEQYF
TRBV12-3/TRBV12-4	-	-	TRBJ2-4	TGTGCCAGCAGCCCTGTGGGGAGGAACGAAAACATTCAGTACTTC	CASSPVGRNENIQYF
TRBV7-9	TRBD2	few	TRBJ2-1	TGTGCCAGCAGCTTATCGGCTCTAGCGGGACTCGATGAGCAGTTCTTC	CASSLSALAGLDEQFF
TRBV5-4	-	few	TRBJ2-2	TGTGCCAGCAGCTATGGGACCCTCACCGTTGCCCTCACCGGGGAGCTGTTTTTT	CASSYGTLTVALTGELFF